The rows below give T cell receptor beta chains drawn from one sample of a study of early T cells in non-severe SARS-CoV-2 infection. TCRdb reprocessed the 5' RACE reads via MiXCR and lists one record per CDR3 protein. The data contain approximately 47,000 distinct CDR3 sequences, roughly 9.4% of them singletons. The sample here was whole blood, taken at baseline. These receptors were collected from an adult who was a healthcare worker with PCR-confirmed SARS-CoV-2 infection or an uninfected control (not recorded which). Each CDR3 is given with its conserved first and last residue. A D gene is named only where the DNA matches it firmly. The size entry is marked missing in some rows and otherwise reads once, few, many or a size class.

V	size	D	J	DNA	CDR3
TRBV5-5	-	-	TRBJ2-2	TGTGCCAGCAGCTCATCCGGGACGCCGAACACCGGGGAGCCGTTTTTT	CASSSSGTPNTGEPFF
TRBV5-1	many	TRBD2	TRBJ2-7	TGCGCCAGCAGCCTGCAAACTAGCGGGAGAGGTGACGAGCAGTACTTC	CASSLQTSGRGDEQYF
TRBV19	few	-	TRBJ2-1	TGTGCCAGTAGCTTGGAGGGGCCTTTCAATGAGCAGTTCTTC	CASSLEGPFNEQFF
TRBV29-1	few	-	TRBJ1-2	TGCAGCGTTGTTCCGGGACTCTATGGCTACACCTTC	CSVVPGLYGYTF
TRBV14	-	-	TRBJ2-7	TGTGCCAGCAGCCAGCCCGGGACATCATATTACGAGCAGTACTTC	CASSQPGTSYYEQYF
TRBV20-1	few	TRBD2	TRBJ2-3	TGCAGTGCTAGTTATTCTGGGAGGGACCAAGATACGCAGTATTTT	CSASYSGRDQDTQYF
TRBV7-2	many	TRBD1	TRBJ2-1	TGTGCCAGCAGCTTCGGGACAGGGGGGTATGAGCAGTTCTTC	CASSFGTGGYEQFF
TRBV9	many	TRBD2	TRBJ2-5	TGTGCCAGCAGCCCAGGGACTATTCAAGAGACCCAGTACTTC	CASSPGTIQETQYF
TRBV24-1	many	-	TRBJ2-7	TGTGCCACCAGTGATTTTAGCTCCTACGAGCAGTACTTC	CATSDFSSYEQYF
TRBV5-6	few	-	TRBJ2-5	TGTGCCAGCAGCTGGGACGTACAAGAGACCCAGTACTTC	CASSWDVQETQYF
TRBV30	many	-	TRBJ2-2	TGTGCCTGGTCTGCTATGATTAAAAGGGCCGGGGAGCTGTTTTTT	CAWSAMIKRAGELFF
TRBV5-1	few	TRBD1	TRBJ2-7	TGCGCCAGCAGCGACTTACGGACAGGGACCTACGAGCAGTACTTC	CASSDLRTGTYEQYF
TRBV5-4	-	TRBD1	TRBJ2-7	TGTGCCAGCAGGGCCCAAGGGGACAGTCTTACCTACGAGCAGTACTTC	CASRAQGDSLTYEQYF
TRBV2	few	TRBD1	TRBJ2-3	TGTGCCGACAAACAGGGGGATACGCAGTATTTT	CADKQGDTQYF
TRBV20-1	few	TRBD2	TRBJ2-7	TGCAGTGCTAGGGGACTACGATCGTCCTACGAGCAGTACTTC	CSARGLRSSYEQYF
TRBV19	-	-	TRBJ2-7	TGTGCCAGTAGCGAGACAGCCTACGAGCAGTACTTC	CASSETAYEQYF
TRBV7-6	-	-	TRBJ1-5	TGTGCCAGCAGCTTAGCGGCAGGGGCGGGTCAGCCCCAGCATTTT	CASSLAAGAGQPQHF
TRBV6-5	-	-	TRBJ1-2	TGTGCCAGCAGAAGGTCGGGGGGAGACTATGGCTACACCTTC	CASRRSGGDYGYTF
TRBV27	-	TRBD1	TRBJ2-2	TGTGCCAGCAGTTGGGGTCGACAGGGACACGGGGAGCTGTTTTTT	CASSWGRQGHGELFF
TRBV30	-	-	TRBJ1-6	TGTGCCTGGAGTGTAGGGTCCAATTCACCCCTCCACTTT	CAWSVGSNSPLHF